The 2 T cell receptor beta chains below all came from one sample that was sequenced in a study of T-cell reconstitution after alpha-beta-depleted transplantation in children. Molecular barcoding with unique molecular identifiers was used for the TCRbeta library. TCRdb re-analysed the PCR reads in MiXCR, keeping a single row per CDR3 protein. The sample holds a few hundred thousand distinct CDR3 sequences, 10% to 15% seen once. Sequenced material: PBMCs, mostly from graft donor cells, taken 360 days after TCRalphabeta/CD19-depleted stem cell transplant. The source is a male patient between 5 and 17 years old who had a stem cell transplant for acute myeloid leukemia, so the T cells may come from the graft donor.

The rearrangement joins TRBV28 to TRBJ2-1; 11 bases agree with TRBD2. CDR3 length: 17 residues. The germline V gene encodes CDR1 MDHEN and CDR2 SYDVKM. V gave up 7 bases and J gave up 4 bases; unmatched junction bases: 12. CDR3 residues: CASTWGGLAERYNEQFF. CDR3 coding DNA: TGTGCCAGCACCTGGGGGGGACTAGCGGAGCGTTACAATGAGCAGTTCTTC.

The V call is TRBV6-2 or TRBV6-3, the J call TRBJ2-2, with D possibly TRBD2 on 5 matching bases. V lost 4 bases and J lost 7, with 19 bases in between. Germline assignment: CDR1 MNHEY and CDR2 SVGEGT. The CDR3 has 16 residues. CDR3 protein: CASSFLSVRVDGELFF. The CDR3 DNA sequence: TGTGCCAGCAGTTTCCTTAGCGTGAGGGTAGACGGGGAGCTGTTTTTT.